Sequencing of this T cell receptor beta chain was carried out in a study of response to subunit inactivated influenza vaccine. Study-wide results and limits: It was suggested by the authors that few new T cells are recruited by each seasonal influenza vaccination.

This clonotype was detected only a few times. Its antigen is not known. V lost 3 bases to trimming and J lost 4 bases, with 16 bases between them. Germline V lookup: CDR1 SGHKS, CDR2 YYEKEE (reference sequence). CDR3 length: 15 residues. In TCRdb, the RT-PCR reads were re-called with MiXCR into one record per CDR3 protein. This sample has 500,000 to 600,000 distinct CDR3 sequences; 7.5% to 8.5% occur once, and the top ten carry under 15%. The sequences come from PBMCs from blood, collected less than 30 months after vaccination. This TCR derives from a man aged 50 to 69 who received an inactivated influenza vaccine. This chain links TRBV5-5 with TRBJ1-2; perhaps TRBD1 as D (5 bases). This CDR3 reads CASSSTRGLTYGYTF. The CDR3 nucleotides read TGTGCCAGCAGCTCGACGCGGGGACTGACCTATGGCTACACCTTC.